The 14 T cell receptor beta chains given below trace back to one sample, sequenced in a study of blood T cell repertoires in COVID-19. Method: immunoSEQ multiplex PCR; TCRdb's copy keeps in-frame clones and lacks some. Here the sample spans 130,000 to 150,000 clones, over 80% being singletons. The sequencing sample was made of peripheral blood. The receptor set was obtained from a man at least 80 years old with acute or convalescent COVID-19.

The CDR3 DNA reads TGTGCCAGCAGCCGGACTAGCGGGCTGGATACGCAGTATTTT. Its translation is CASSRTSGLDTQYF. The rearrangement uses TRBV11-2 and TRBJ2-3; 11 bases are shared with TRBD2. Trimming took 5 bases from V and 6 from J; bases not matched to a gene: 4. The CDR3 extends over 14 amino acids. Looked up from germline, CDR1 is SGHAT and CDR2 is FQNNGV. Full variable domain (remainder filled in from reference TRBV11-2 and TRBJ2-3): EAGVAQSPRYKIIEKRQSVAFWCNPISGHATLYWYQQILGQGPKLLIQFQNNGVVDDSQLPKDRFSAERLKGVDSTLKIQPAKLEDSAVYLCASSRTSGLDTQYFGPGTRLTVL.

This sequence joins TRBV7-9 and TRBJ2-5; D is unresolved. The length of the CDR3 is 13 residues. V lost 4 bases to trimming and J lost 0 bases, with 6 bases between them. Germline assignment: CDR1 SEHNR and CDR2 FQNEAQ (reference sequence). As DNA, the CDR3 is TGTGCCAGCAGCTCAGTCAACCAAGAGACCCAGTACTTC. Translating gives CASSSVNQETQYF.

The chain uses TRBV18 and TRBJ1-3; D is uncertain. Germline-derived CDR1 and CDR2 are KGHSH and LQKENI. The CDR3 covers 15 residues. Trimming cost V 0 bases and J 4 bases, with 10 bases left between them. The CDR3 loop reads CASSPPVGGGNTIYF. The CDR3 bases are TGTGCCAGCTCACCACCCGTGGGAGGCGGAAACACCATATATTTT.

V usage is TRBV2 and J usage is TRBJ2-1; 7 positions agree with TRBD2. The CDR3 loop spans 14 amino acids. The junction had 10 bases not matched to a gene; V was cut back by 6 bases and J by 8 bases. The germline gives CDR1 SNHLY, CDR2 FYNNEI. The CDR3 here is CASRIAGLMDEQFF. In nucleotides, the CDR3 is TGTGCCAGCAGGATAGCGGGCCTGATGGATGAGCAGTTCTTC.

The rearrangement uses TRBV18 and TRBJ1-6, with 8 bases matching TRBD1. Trimming took 4 bases from V and 7 from J; bases not matched to a gene: 6. The CDR3 extends over 15 amino acids. Germline V CDR1 and CDR2: KGHSH, LQKENI. CDR3 sequence: CASSRGQGFNSPLHF. The CDR3 region has the DNA TGTGCCAGCTCACGTGGACAGGGTTTCAATTCACCCCTCCACTTT.

This clone has only one observation. The V gene is TRBV29-1, the J gene TRBJ2-3; a weak D match, TRBD2 (5 bases). Trimming removed 0 bases from V and 4 bases from J, with 14 bases in between. The CDR3 contains 15 residues. Per germline, CDR1 SQVTM and CDR2 ANQGSEA. The CDR3, as DNA: TGCAGCGTTGAAGATTGGACTCGAGGCCCAGATACGCAGTATTTT. Its translation: CSVEDWTRGPDTQYF.

The CDR3 loop reads CATRRGRTDTGELFF. The DNA of the CDR3 is TGTGCCACCCGCCGGGGGAGGACGGACACCGGGGAGCTGTTTTTT. This sequence joins TRBV24-1 and TRBJ2-2, with D maybe TRBD2 (6 bases). Germline loops: CDR1 KGHDR, CDR2 SFDVKD. Between the trimmed V and J ends, which lost 9 bases and 3 bases, there was a span of 16 bases. There are 15 residues in the CDR3.

The table lists this clone with a few counts. This chain joins TRBV5-1 and TRBJ1-5; TRBD1 might be the D (5 bases). This CDR3 is 15 amino acids long. Trimming left V 0 bases short and J 4 bases short, with 11 bases between. Germline CDR1 SGHRS, CDR2 YFSETQ. In DNA form, the CDR3 reads TGCGCCAGCAGCTTGGATCCAGGGATGAATCAGCCCCAGCATTTT. Residues: CASSLDPGMNQPQHF. Filled out from reference TRBV5-1 and TRBJ1-5, the complete variable domain reads KAGVTQTPRYLIKTRGQQVTLSCSPISGHRSVSWYQQTPGQGLQFLFEYFSETQRNKGNFPGRFSGRQFSNSRSEMNVSTLELGDSALYLCASSLDPGMNQPQHFGDGTRLSIL.

The chain recombines TRBV3-1 (or the pseudogene TRBV3-2) with TRBJ2-2; the D is unclear. V dropped 1 base and J dropped 4 bases, with 16 bases sitting between them. The germline gives CDR1 LGHDT, CDR2 YNNKEL (reference sequence). CDR3 length: 17 amino acids. The CDR3 reads CASSQAVGRLSTGELFF. CDR3 nucleotide sequence: TGTGCCAGCAGCCAAGCGGTCGGCAGACTTTCCACCGGGGAGCTGTTTTTT.

The chain employs TRBV9 and TRBJ1-5; D is possibly TRBD1 (6 bases). The germline V gene has CDR1 SGDLS and CDR2 YYNGEE. This CDR3 region has 14 residues. V was clipped by 0 bases and J by 9 bases, with 13 bases between them. Here the CDR3 DNA reads TGTGCCAGCAGCGTAGCGGACAGTATATGGCCCCAGCATTTT. It is translated as CASSVADSIWPQHF.

This clone was detected a few times. Additional DNA sequences in this sample encode the identical CDR3. CDR3 in amino acids: CASSLQGTGNTIYF. For the CDR3, the DNA is TGTGCCAGCAGCTTGCAGGGTACTGGAAACACCATATATTTT. J is TRBJ1-3 and V is TRBV5-4; possibly TRBD1 for D (5 bases). This CDR3 spans 14 amino acids. The ends were cut back, 1 base at V and 2 bases at J, with 7 bases in the middle. Per the germline V gene, CDR1 is SGHNT and CDR2 is YYREEE (reference sequence).

The chain links TRBV28 to TRBJ1-3; TRBD1 agrees at 7 bases. The CDR3 length is 14 residues. J lost 0 bases, V lost 7 bases, and 3 bases had no gene match. Germline loops: CDR1 MDHEN, CDR2 SYDVKM. Here the CDR3 reads CASTSGGSGNTIYF. The DNA for the CDR3 is TGTGCCAGCACCTCAGGGGGCTCTGGAAACACCATATATTTT.

The chain uses TRBV9 and TRBJ1-1, with TRBD1 as a possible D gene (5 bases). Germline CDR1 and CDR2: SGDLS and YYNGEE. Trimming took 0 bases from V and 2 from J, leaving 11 bases between them. This CDR3 has 15 amino acids. The CDR3 sequence is CASSVGGVGNTEAFF. The CDR3 bases are TGTGCCAGCAGCGTAGGGGGCGTAGGTAACACTGAAGCTTTCTTT.

This sequence joins TRBV25-1 and TRBJ2-3; the D is unclear. The germline V and J ends were trimmed by 3 bases and 2 bases, with 9 bases remaining between them. This CDR3 is 14 amino acids long. CDR1 is MGHDK and CDR2 is SYGVNS in the germline V gene. CDR3 coding DNA: TGTGCCAGCAGTGAGGCTGGGCCCACAGATACGCAGTATTTT. This encodes CASSEAGPTDTQYF.